Listed here are 21 T cell receptor beta chains from one sample, sequenced in a study of cytomegalovirus exposure and HLA in healthy donors. The PCR ran on 60 Vbeta and 13 Jbeta primers. The table came from immunoSEQ multiplex PCR; TCRdb's copy has only in-frame clones and leaves some out. The sample records approximately 54,000 clones, roughly 85% being singletons. The material sequenced was PBMCs. These receptors were taken from a woman between 18 and 29 years old in good health and CMV-seronegative.

This chain joins TRBV19 and TRBJ2-5, with 7 bases matching TRBD2. Germline CDR1 and CDR2: LNHDA and SQIVND (reference sequence). V trimming: 9 bases; J trimming: 1 base; junction bases outside the gene matches: 5. This CDR3 comprises 13 residues. CDR3 coding DNA: TGTGCCAGCCGCACTAGCGTCCAAGAGACCCAGTACTTC. Protein product: CASRTSVQETQYF.

This clone was seen just once. This chain uses TRBV6-4 with TRBJ2-1, with 8 bases matching TRBD2. V was pared by 2 bases and J by 5 bases, with 8 bases of the junction left unmatched. Germline CDR1 and CDR2: MRHNA and SNTAGT. This CDR3 is built from 16 residues. This chain's CDR3 is CASSDISSGLNNEQFF. The CDR3, as DNA: TGTGCCAGCAGTGACATCTCTAGCGGGCTAAACAATGAGCAGTTCTTC.

The V and J genes are TRBV5-4 and TRBJ1-4; 7 nucleotides line up with TRBD1. Unmatched junction bases numbered 0, after V lost 0 bases and J lost 4 bases. The germline gives CDR1 SGHNT, CDR2 YYREEE (reference sequence). The CDR3 is 14 residues long. The CDR3 nucleotides read TGTGCCAGCAGCTTGGACAGGGGTAATGAAAAACTGTTTTTT. Its protein is CASSLDRGNEKLFF.

Here the CDR3 DNA reads TGTGCCTGGAGTGTGACGGGAAATCAGCCCCAGCATTTT. It yields the protein CAWSVTGNQPQHF. The chain carries TRBV30 and TRBJ1-5; D gene ambiguous. Looked up from germline, CDR1 is GTSNPN and CDR2 is SVGIG (reference sequence). The CDR3 contains 13 residues. Trimming took 0 bases from V and 4 from J, leaving 7 bases between them.

The chain has TRBV7-8 and TRBJ2-7; 10 bases match TRBD2. Germline trimming cut 4 bases from V and 3 bases from J; bases unmatched to any gene: 18. This CDR3 contains 19 residues. Germline V gene sequence: CDR1 SGHVS, CDR2 FQNEAQ. The CDR3 is CASSSSNIFLAGVFYEQYF. DNA for the CDR3: TGTGCCAGCAGCTCCTCCAATATTTTCCTAGCGGGAGTATTCTACGAGCAGTACTTC.

This chain connects TRBV10-3 to TRBJ1-1; the match to TRBD1 covers 8 bases. After removal of 8 bases from V and 0 bases from J, the junction contained 11 bases not matched to a gene. CDR1 is ENHRY, CDR2 SYGVKD, per germline. The CDR3 totals 16 residues. The CDR3 DNA follows: TGTGCCATCCGACAGGGGTTGGAGGGGATGAACACTGAAGCTTTCTTT. Encoded protein: CAIRQGLEGMNTEAFF.

The chain links TRBV27 to TRBJ2-5, with 8 bases identical to TRBD1. Per germline, CDR1 MNHEY and CDR2 SMNVEV (reference sequence). The junction had 7 bases not matched to a gene; V was cut back by 4 bases and J by 3 bases. The CDR3 runs to 15 residues. This CDR3 is CASSYLGQGKETQYF. The CDR3 nucleotides read TGTGCCAGCAGTTACCTCGGACAGGGCAAAGAGACCCAGTACTTC.

V gene TRBV6-6 combines with J gene TRBJ2-1; 7 nucleotides match TRBD2. With 7 bases clipped from V and 5 bases from J, the junction kept 5 bases outside the gene matches. This CDR3 has 13 residues. Germline lookup yields CDR1 MNHNY and CDR2 SVGAGI (reference sequence). Written as DNA, the CDR3 is TGTGCCAGCAACGCGGGAGAACACAATGAGCAGTTCTTC. Protein product: CASNAGEHNEQFF.

This rearrangement joins TRBV7-3 to TRBJ1-1; 9 bases are a match to TRBD1. The V gene end was trimmed by 8 bases and the J gene end by 1 base; junction bases not matched to a gene: 17. CDR1 SGHTA and CDR2 FQGTGA come from the germline V gene. The CDR3 consists of 18 residues. The DNA of the CDR3 is TGTGCCAGCCGAACCGGGACAGGGACTGGTGCCGGGAACACTGAAGCTTTCTTT. It translates to CASRTGTGTGAGNTEAFF.

This chain uses TRBV30 with TRBJ2-1; TRBD2 matches at 12 bases. Trimming took 3 bases from V and 4 from J; bases not matched to a gene: 4. Germline V lookup: CDR1 GTSNPN, CDR2 SVGIG (reference sequence). The CDR3 runs to 15 residues. CDR3 in DNA: TGTGCCTGGAGCGGACTAGCGGGGAAATACAATGAGCAGTTCTTC. Amino acid sequence: CAWSGLAGKYNEQFF.

The V and J genes are TRBV11-3 and TRBJ1-1, with TRBD1 matching over 7 bases. The CDR3 length is 12 residues. Germline V lookup: CDR1 SGHNT, CDR2 YENEEA. Trimming removed 5 bases from V and 7 bases from J; junction bases left unmatched: 4. For the CDR3, the DNA is TGTGCCAGCAGCCCACAGGGGAGTGAAGCTTTCTTT. Protein: CASSPQGSEAFF.

The chain employs TRBV10-1 and TRBJ1-1; 8 nucleotides align to TRBD1. The CDR3 runs 15 residues. J gave up 2 bases and V 6 bases, and 8 bases lay outside the gene matches. Per the germline V gene, CDR1 is WNHNN and CDR2 is SYGVQD (reference sequence). The CDR3 protein is CASSDPGTGNTEAFF. Here the CDR3 DNA reads TGCGCCAGCAGCGATCCCGGGACAGGCAACACTGAAGCTTTCTTT.

This clone was seen a handful of times. Other DNA variants within this sample encode the same CDR3. This chain connects TRBV2 to TRBJ2-3; maybe TRBD2 (6 bases). The CDR3 contains 15 residues. Deletions cut 2 bases from V and 4 bases from J, with 13 bases between. Per the germline V gene, CDR1 is SNHLY and CDR2 is FYNNEI. CDR3 bases: TGTGCCAGCAGTGAAATCGGAGGGCGGGCAGATACGCAGTATTTT. It translates to CASSEIGGRADTQYF.

This chain joins TRBV4-1 and TRBJ2-5, with a possible D match to TRBD2 (6 bases). The V gene's germline CDR1 is MGHRA and CDR2 YSYEKL. There are 14 residues in the CDR3. V gave up 4 bases and J gave up 1 base, with 10 bases separating them. CDR3 sequence (DNA): TGCGCCAGCAGCCTTGGAGGGGCCCAAGAGACCCAGTACTTC. This translates into CASSLGGAQETQYF.

This chain uses TRBV19 with TRBJ1-3; D is undetermined. V gave up 5 bases and J gave up 4 bases, with 15 bases separating them. Germline loops: CDR1 LNHDA, CDR2 SQIVND (reference sequence). The CDR3 runs 15 residues. CDR3 in amino acids: CASSSLVGDGNTIYF. The CDR3 coding sequence is TGTGCCAGTAGTTCCTTGGTAGGAGACGGAAACACCATATATTTT. Together with reference TRBV19 and TRBJ1-3, the CDR3 gives the full variable domain: DGGITQSPKYLFRKEGQNVTLSCEQNLNHDAMYWYRQDPGQGLRLIYYSQIVNDFQKGDIAEGYSVSREKKESFPLTVTSAQKNPTAFYLCASSSLVGDGNTIYFGEGSWLTVV.

The chain couples TRBV7-3 to TRBJ2-3; the match to TRBD1 covers 9 bases. V dropped 5 bases and J dropped 1; count of bases not matched to a gene: 10. This CDR3 has 17 amino acids. Germline loops: CDR1 SGHTA, CDR2 FQGTGA. The CDR3: CASSPGTGITGTDTQYF. The CDR3 DNA reads TGTGCCAGCAGCCCCGGGACAGGGATTACCGGCACAGATACGCAGTATTTT.

Turning to this clone: A junction end diverges from the germline sequence, so it may reflect a read error. This rearrangement joins TRBV5-1 to TRBJ2-6, with D maybe TRBD1 (5 bases). Per the germline V gene, CDR1 is SGHRS and CDR2 is YFSETQ. The CDR3 totals 19 residues. In DNA, the CDR3 is TGCGCCAGCAGCTTGGGCCTTGGGAAGGAGCCGACTGGGGCCAACGGCCTGACTTTC. This gives the protein CASSLGLGKEPTGANGLTF.

This rearrangement joins TRBV19 to TRBJ2-7; weak D call: TRBD2 (7 bases). There are 15 residues in the CDR3. Germline V CDR1 and CDR2: LNHDA, SQIVND (reference sequence). V lost 3 bases, J lost 2 bases, and 14 bases lay in between. The CDR3 DNA reads as TGTGCCAGTAGTATCCAAGGGGGGGAGACCTACGAGCAGTACTTC. It codes for CASSIQGGETYEQYF. Full variable domain (rest looked up from reference TRBV19 and TRBJ2-7): DGGITQSPKYLFRKEGQNVTLSCEQNLNHDAMYWYRQDPGQGLRLIYYSQIVNDFQKGDIAEGYSVSREKKESFPLTVTSAQKNPTAFYLCASSIQGGETYEQYFGPGTRLTVT.

The rearrangement links TRBV10-3 to TRBJ2-5, with D possibly being TRBD1 (6 bases). Germline V gives CDR1 ENHRY, CDR2 SYGVKD. The length of the CDR3 is 15 residues. Trimming removed 0 bases from V and 1 base from J, with 9 bases in between. CDR3 loop: CAISESGQLQETQYF. In DNA form, the CDR3 reads TGTGCCATCAGTGAGTCGGGACAACTCCAAGAGACCCAGTACTTC.

This clone appeared a single time. The J gene is TRBJ1-4, the V gene TRBV2; weak D call: TRBD1 (6 bases). Germline V CDR1 and CDR2: SNHLY, FYNNEI. The CDR3 spans 23 residues. The germline V and J ends were trimmed by 2 bases and 0 bases, with 31 bases remaining between them. CDR3 DNA sequence: TGTGCCAGCAGTGAAAGCGCGGGGGGCCTCAGGGCCCCTAAGGTCGCAACTAATGAAAAACTGTTTTTT. This codes for CASSESAGGLRAPKVATNEKLFF.

The chain recombines TRBV9 with TRBJ2-1; D possibly corresponds to TRBD2 (6 bases). The CDR3 has 16 residues. CDR1 is SGDLS and CDR2 is YYNGEE in the germline V gene. The V gene lost 2 bases and the J gene lost 5 bases, with 17 bases spanning the gap. The CDR3 region is CASSVETGRGDNEQFF. In nucleotides, the CDR3 is TGTGCCAGCAGCGTCGAGACGGGGCGGGGTGACAATGAGCAGTTCTTC.